This TCR beta chain was captured by sequencing in a study of T-cell reconstitution after alpha-beta-depleted transplantation in children. Study-wide findings and caveats: Fresh T-cell production supplied most of the T-cell counts and diversity seen one year after transplant.

This clonotype turned up a few times. The antigen is undetermined. Researchers prepared the TCRbeta library using unique molecular identifiers, the study reports. TCRdb called the PCR reads again in MiXCR, with one record for every CDR3 protein. This sample has hundreds of thousands of distinct CDR3 sequences, with over 10% found just once. This CDR3 region has 16 residues. V was cut by 3 bases and J by 5 bases, with 16 bases left in between. This receptor was taken from a male patient between 10 and 17 years old who had a stem cell transplant for acute myeloid leukemia, so the T cells may come from the graft donor. This chain links TRBV12-3 or TRBV12-4 with TRBJ2-2; D possibly corresponds to TRBD2 (6 bases). The source material was PBMCs, mostly from graft donor cells, sampled 360 days after TCRalphabeta/CD19-depleted stem cell transplant. CDR3 DNA sequence: TGTGCCAGCAGTTTTGTACGACTAGAAGGGACCGGGGAGCTGTTTTTT. Residues: CASSFVRLEGTGELFF.